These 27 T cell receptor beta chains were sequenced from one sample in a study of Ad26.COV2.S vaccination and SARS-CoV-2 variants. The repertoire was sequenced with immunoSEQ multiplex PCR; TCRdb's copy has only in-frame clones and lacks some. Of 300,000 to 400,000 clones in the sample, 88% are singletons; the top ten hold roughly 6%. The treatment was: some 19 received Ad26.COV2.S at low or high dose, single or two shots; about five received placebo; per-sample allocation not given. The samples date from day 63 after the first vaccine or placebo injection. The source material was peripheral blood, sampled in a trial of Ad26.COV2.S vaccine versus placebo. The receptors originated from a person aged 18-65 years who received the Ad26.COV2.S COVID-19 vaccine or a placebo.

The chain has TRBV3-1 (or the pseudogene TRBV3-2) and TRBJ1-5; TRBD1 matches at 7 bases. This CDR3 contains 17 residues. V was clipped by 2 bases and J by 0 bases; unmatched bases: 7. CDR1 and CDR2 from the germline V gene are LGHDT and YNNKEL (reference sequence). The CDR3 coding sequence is TGTGCCAGCAGCCAATCGACAGGGCGATATAGCAATCAGCCCCAGCATTTT. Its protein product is CASSQSTGRYSNQPQHF.

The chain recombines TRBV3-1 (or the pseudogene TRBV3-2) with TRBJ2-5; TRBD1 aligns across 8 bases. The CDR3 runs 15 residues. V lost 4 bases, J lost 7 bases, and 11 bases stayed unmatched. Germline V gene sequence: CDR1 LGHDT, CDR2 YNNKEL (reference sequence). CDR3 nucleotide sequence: TGTGCCAGCAGCCTTGGACAGGGCCCGGATGTGACCCAGTACTTC. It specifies CASSLGQGPDVTQYF.

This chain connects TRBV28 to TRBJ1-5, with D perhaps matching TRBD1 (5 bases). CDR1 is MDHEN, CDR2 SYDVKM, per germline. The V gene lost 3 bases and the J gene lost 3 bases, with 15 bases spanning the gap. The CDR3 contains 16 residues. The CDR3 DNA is TGTGCCAGCAGTTTCGGGGCCATCCATTCCAATCAGCCCCAGCATTTT. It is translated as CASSFGAIHSNQPQHF.

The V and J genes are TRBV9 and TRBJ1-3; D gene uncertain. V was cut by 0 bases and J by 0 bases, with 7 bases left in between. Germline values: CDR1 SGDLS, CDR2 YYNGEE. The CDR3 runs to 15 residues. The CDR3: CASSVVGNSGNTIYF. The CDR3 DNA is TGTGCCAGCAGCGTAGTAGGGAACTCTGGAAACACCATATATTTT.

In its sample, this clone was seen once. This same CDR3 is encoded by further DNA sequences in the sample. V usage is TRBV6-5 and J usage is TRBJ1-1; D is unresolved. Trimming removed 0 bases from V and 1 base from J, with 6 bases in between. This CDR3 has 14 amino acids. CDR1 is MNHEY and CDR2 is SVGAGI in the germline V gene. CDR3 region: CASSYSARNTEAFF. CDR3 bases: TGTGCCAGCAGTTACTCGGCCCGGAACACTGAAGCTTTCTTT.

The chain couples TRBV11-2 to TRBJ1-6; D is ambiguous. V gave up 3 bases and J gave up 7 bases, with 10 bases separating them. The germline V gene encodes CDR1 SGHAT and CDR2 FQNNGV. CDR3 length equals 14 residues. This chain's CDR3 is CASSLGERNSPLHF. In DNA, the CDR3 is TGTGCCAGCAGCTTGGGCGAAAGGAATTCACCCCTCCACTTT.

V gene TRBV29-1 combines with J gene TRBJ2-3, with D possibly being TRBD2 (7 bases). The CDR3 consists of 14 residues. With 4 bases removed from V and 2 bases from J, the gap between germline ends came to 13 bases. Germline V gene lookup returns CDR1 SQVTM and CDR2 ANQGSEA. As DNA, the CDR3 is TGCAGCGTTGTCGGTGGGGGGGCCACAGATACGCAGTATTTT. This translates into CSVVGGGATDTQYF.

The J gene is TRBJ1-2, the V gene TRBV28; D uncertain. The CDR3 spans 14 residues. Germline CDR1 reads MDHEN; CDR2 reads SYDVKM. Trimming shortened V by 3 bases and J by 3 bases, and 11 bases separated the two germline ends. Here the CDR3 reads CASSFRARHYGYTF. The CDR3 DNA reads TGTGCCAGCAGTTTCCGAGCTCGTCACTATGGCTACACCTTC.

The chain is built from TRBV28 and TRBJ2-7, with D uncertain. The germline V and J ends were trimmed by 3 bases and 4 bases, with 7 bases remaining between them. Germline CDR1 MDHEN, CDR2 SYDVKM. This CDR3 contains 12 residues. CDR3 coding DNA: TGTGCCAGCAGTTTCGGGCCGTACGAGCAGTACTTC. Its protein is CASSFGPYEQYF.

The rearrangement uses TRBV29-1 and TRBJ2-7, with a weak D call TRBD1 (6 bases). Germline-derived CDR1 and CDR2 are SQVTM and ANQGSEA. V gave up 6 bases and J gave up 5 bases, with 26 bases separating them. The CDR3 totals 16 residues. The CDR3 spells CSVDSPVGRGVDEQYF. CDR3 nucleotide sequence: TGCAGCGTCGACTCCCCAGTGGGCAGGGGTGTGGACGAGCAGTACTTC.

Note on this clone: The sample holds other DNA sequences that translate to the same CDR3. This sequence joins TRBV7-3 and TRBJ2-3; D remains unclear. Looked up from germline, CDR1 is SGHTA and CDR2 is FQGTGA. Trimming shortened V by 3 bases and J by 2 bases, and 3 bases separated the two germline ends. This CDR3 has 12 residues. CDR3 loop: CASSLDTDTQYF. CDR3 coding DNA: TGTGCCAGCAGCTTGGACACAGATACGCAGTATTTT.

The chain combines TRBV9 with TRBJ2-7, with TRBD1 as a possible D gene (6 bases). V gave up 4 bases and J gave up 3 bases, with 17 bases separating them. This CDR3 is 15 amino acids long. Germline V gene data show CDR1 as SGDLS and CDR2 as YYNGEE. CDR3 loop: CASSPRTDTSYEQYF. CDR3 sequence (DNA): TGTGCCAGCAGCCCGCGGACAGATACAAGCTACGAGCAGTACTTC.

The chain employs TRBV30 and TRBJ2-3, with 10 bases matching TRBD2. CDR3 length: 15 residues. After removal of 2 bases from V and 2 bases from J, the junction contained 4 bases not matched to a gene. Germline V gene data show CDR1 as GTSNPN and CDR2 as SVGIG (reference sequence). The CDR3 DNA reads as TGTGCCTGGAGTCGGACTAGCGGATTCACAGATACGCAGTATTTT. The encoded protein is CAWSRTSGFTDTQYF.

In nucleotides, the CDR3 is TGTGCCAGCAGCTTGGATAATGGCTACGAGCAGTACTTC. It yields the protein CASSLDNGYEQYF. This rearrangement joins TRBV5-6 to TRBJ2-7, with D uncertain. Trimming took off 0 bases at V and 3 bases at J, with 7 bases between the two ends. Germline assignment: CDR1 SGHDT and CDR2 YYEEEE. The CDR3 is 13 residues long.

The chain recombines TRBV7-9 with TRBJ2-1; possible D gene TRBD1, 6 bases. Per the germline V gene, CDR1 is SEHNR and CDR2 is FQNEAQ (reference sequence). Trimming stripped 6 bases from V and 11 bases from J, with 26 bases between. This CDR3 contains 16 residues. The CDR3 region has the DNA TGTGCCAGCAGTCTTGGGGGCGAAAGGGCGAGGATTAAGCAGTTCTTC. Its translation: CASSLGGERARIKQFF.

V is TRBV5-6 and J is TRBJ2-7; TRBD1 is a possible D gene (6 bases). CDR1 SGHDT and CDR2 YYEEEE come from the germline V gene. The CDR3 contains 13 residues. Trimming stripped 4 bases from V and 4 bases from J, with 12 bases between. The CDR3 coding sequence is TGTGCCAGCAGCCCGAACAGGGCATACGAGCAGTACTTC. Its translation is CASSPNRAYEQYF.

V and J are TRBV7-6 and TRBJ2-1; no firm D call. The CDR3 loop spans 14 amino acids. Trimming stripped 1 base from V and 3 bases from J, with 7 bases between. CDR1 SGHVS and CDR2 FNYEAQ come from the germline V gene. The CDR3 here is CASSLETDYNEQFF. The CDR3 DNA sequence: TGTGCCAGCAGCTTAGAGACGGACTACAATGAGCAGTTCTTC.

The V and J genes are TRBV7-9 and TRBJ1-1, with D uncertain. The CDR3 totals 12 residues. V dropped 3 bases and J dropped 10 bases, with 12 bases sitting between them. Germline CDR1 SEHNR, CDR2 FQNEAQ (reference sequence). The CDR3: CASSLGGSGAFF. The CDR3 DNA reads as TGTGCCAGCAGCTTGGGCGGGTCCGGAGCTTTCTTT. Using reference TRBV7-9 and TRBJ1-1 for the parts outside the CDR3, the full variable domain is DTGVSQNPRHKITKRGQNVTFRCDPISEHNRLYWYRQTLGQGPEFLTYFQNEAQLEKSRLLSDRFSAERPKGSFSTLEIQRTEQGDSAMYLCASSLGGSGAFFGQGTRLTVV.

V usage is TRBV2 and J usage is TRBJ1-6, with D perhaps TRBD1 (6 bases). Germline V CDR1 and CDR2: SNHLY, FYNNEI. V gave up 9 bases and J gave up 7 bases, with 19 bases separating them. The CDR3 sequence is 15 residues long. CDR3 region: CARHTGGLGNSPLHF. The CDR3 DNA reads TGTGCCAGGCATACGGGGGGGCTTGGAAATTCACCCCTCCACTTT. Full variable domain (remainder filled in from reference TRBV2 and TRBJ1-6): EPEVTQTPSHQVTQMGQEVILRCVPISNHLYFYWYRQILGQKVEFLVSFYNNEISEKSEIFDDQFSVERPDGSNFTLKIRSTKLEDSAMYFCARHTGGLGNSPLHFGNGTRLTVT.

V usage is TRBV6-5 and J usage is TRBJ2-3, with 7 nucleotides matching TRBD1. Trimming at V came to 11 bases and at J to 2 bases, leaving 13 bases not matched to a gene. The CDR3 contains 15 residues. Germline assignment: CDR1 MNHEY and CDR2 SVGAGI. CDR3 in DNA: TGTGCCGTCACCGGATGGACAGGAAACACAGATACGCAGTATTTT. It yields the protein CAVTGWTGNTDTQYF.

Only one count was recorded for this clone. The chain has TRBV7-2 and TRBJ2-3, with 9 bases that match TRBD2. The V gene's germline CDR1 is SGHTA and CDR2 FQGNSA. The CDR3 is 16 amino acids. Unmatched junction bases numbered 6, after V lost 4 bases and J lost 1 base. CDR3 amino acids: CASSSVAGVGTDTQYF. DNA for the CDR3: TGTGCCAGCAGCTCCGTAGCGGGAGTAGGCACAGATACGCAGTATTTT.

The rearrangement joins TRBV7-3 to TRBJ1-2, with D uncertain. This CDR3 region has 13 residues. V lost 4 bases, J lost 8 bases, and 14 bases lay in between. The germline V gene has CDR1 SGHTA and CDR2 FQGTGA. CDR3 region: CASSSSVSRGYTF. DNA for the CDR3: TGTGCCAGCAGCTCCTCGGTTTCGCGGGGCTACACCTTC.

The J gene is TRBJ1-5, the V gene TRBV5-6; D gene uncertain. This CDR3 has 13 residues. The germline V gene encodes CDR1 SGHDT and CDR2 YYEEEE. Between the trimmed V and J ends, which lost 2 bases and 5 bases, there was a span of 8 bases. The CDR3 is CASSFHLDQPQHF. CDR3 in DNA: TGTGCCAGCAGCTTTCATTTAGATCAGCCCCAGCATTTT.

CDR3 sequence: CASRNRQGWHEQYF. The CDR3 region has the DNA TGTGCCAGCAGGAACCGACAGGGGTGGCACGAGCAGTACTTC. The chain is built from TRBV2 and TRBJ2-7; 8 nucleotides match TRBD1. The CDR3 is 14 amino acids. Looked up from germline, CDR1 is SNHLY and CDR2 is FYNNEI. The ends lost 6 bases at V and 5 bases at J; junction bases unmatched: 9.

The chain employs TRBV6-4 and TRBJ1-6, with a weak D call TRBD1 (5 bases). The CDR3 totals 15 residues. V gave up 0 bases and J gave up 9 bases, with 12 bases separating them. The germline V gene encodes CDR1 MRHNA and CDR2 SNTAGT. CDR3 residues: CASSDSGGFLSPLHF. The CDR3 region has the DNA TGTGCCAGCAGTGACTCCGGGGGTTTTCTTTCACCCCTCCACTTT.

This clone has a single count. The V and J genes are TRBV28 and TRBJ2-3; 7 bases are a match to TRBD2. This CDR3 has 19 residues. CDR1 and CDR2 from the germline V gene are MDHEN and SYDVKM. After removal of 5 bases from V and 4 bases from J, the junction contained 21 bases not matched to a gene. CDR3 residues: CASSNHDYRLAGGADTQYF. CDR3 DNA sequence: TGTGCCAGCAGTAACCACGACTACCGACTAGCCGGAGGGGCAGATACGCAGTATTTT.

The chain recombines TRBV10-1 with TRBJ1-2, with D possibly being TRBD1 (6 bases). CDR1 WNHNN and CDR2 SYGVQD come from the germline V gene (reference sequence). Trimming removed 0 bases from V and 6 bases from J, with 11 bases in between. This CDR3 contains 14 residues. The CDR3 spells CASSESRGGNGYTF. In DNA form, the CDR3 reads TGCGCCAGCAGTGAGTCCAGGGGAGGAAATGGCTACACCTTC.